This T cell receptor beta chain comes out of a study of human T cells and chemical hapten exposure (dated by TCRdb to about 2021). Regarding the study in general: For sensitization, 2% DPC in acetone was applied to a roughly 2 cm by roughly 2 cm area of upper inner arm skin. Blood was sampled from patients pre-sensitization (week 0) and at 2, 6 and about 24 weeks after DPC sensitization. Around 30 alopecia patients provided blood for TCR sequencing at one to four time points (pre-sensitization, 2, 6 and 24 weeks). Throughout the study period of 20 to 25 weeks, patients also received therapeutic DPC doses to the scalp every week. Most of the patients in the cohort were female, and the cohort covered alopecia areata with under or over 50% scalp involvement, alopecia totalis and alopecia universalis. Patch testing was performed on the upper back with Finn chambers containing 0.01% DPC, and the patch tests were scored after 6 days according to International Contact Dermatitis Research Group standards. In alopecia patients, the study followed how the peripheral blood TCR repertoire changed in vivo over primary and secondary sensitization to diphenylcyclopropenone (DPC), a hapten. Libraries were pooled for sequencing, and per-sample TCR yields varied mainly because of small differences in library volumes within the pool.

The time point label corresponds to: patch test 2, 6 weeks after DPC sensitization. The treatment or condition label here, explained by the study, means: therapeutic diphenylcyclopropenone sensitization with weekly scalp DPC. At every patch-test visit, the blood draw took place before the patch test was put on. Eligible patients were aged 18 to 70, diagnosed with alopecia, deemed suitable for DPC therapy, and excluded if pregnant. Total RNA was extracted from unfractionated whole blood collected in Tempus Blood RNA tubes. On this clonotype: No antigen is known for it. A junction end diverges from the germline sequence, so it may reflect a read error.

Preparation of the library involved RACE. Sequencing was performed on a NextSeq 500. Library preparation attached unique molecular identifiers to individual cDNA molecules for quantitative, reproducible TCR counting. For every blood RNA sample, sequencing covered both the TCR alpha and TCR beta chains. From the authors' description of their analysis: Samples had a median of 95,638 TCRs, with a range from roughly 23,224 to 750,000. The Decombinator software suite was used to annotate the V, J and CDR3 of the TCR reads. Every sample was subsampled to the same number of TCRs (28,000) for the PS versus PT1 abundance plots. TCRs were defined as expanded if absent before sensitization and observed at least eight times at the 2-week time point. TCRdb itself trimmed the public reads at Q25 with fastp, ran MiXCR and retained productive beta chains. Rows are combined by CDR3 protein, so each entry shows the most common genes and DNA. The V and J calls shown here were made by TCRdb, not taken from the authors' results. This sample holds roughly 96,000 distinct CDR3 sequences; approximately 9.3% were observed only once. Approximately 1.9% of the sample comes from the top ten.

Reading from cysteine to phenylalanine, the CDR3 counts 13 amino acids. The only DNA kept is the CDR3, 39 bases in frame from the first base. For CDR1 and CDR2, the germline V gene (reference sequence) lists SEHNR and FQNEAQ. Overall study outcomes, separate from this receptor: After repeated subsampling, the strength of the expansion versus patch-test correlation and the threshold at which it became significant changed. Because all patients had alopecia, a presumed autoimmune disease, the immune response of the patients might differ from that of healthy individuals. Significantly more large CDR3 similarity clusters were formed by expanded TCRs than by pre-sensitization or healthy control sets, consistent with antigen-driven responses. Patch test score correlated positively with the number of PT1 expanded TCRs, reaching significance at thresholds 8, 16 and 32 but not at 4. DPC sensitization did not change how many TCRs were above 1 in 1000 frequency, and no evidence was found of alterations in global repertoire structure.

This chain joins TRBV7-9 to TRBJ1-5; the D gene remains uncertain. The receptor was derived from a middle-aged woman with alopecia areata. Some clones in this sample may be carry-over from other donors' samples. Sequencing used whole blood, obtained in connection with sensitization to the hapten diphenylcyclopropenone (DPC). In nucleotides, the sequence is TGTGCCGGCAGCTTAGACAGCAATCAGCCCCAGCATTTT. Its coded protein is CAGSLDSNQPQHF.